Listed below are T cell receptor beta chains from one sample, sequenced in a study of CD8 T cells in Susac syndrome. In TCRdb, the immunoSEQ multiplex PCR reads were re-called with MiXCR into one record per CDR3 protein. Found here are 100,000 to 150,000 distinct CDR3 sequences, about 94% of them singletons; the top ten hold roughly 0.087%. The sequencing sample was made of CD4+ T cells from PBMCs. The receptors originated from a human donor in good health. Each CDR3 is given with its conserved first and last residue. Each record gives: J gene, V gene, D gene, clone size, CDR3 length, CDR3 protein, CDR3 DNA. A D gene is named only where the DNA matches it firmly. Size is omitted from some rows. Given values are once, few, many or a class for expanded clones.

>TRBJ2-7|TRBV3-1|-|-|12
CASSLPSTEQYF
TGTGCCAGCAGCCTTCCGTCGACCGAGCAGTACTTC
>TRBJ2-5|TRBV20-1|-|-|13
CSAIGGQQETQYF
TGCAGTGCTATCGGCGGGCAACAAGAGACCCAGTACTTC
>TRBJ2-1|TRBV6-2/TRBV6-3|TRBD2|-|16
CASSYSSGRAWLEQFF
TGTGCCAGCAGTTACTCAAGCGGGAGGGCCTGGCTTGAGCAGTTCTTC
>TRBJ2-1|TRBV9|-|once|16
CASSEALATLGNEQFF
TGTGCCAGCAGCGAGGCGCTAGCCACCTTAGGGAATGAGCAGTTCTTC
>TRBJ2-7|TRBV3-1|-|-|11
CASSQLYEQYF
TGTGCCAGCAGCCAGCTCTACGAGCAGTACTTC
>TRBJ1-2|TRBV12-3/TRBV12-4|-|-|13
CASSGMEDYGYTF
TGTGCCAGCAGCGGGATGGAGGACTATGGCTACACCTTC
>TRBJ2-1|TRBV20-1|-|-|12
CSASLLVNEQFF
TGCAGTGCTAGCCTCTTGGTCAATGAGCAGTTCTTC
>TRBJ1-1|TRBV6-2/TRBV6-3|-|-|13
CASTDMGYTEAFF
TGTGCCAGCACCGATATGGGATACACTGAAGCTTTCTTT
>TRBJ1-2|TRBV20-1|-|-|12
CSAAGGGYGYTF
TGCAGTGCGGCCGGCGGGGGCTATGGCTACACCTTC
>TRBJ1-5|TRBV6-2/TRBV6-3|-|-|15
CASSQIWEANQPQHF
TGTGCCAGCAGTCAAATCTGGGAAGCGAATCAGCCCCAGCATTTT
>TRBJ1-2|TRBV15|-|-|15
CATSREKSPRGGYTF
TGTGCCACCAGCAGAGAGAAGTCACCGAGAGGTGGCTACACCTTC
>TRBJ2-7|TRBV5-5|-|once|13
CASRMTTTYEQYF
TGTGCCAGCAGGATGACAACTACCTACGAGCAGTACTTC
>TRBJ1-4|TRBV5-1|-|-|15
CASSLSRGHNEKLFF
TGCGCCAGCAGCCTATCCAGAGGACATAATGAAAAACTGTTTTTT
>TRBJ2-5|TRBV29-1|-|-|14
CSVESDTTPETQYF
TGCAGCGTTGAATCCGATACCACCCCAGAGACCCAGTACTTC
>TRBJ1-5|TRBV15|-|-|15
CATSRDRGSNQPQHF
TGTGCCACCAGCAGAGACAGGGGTAGCAATCAGCCCCAGCATTTT
>TRBJ1-1|TRBV2|TRBD1|-|12
CASQGGNTEAFF
TGTGCCAGCCAGGGGGGGAACACTGAAGCTTTCTTT
>TRBJ1-1|TRBV18|-|-|13
CASSPQKNTEAFF
TGTGCCAGCTCGCCCCAGAAGAACACTGAAGCTTTCTTT
>TRBJ2-2|TRBV9|TRBD2|-|16
CASSVVVAGTFGELFF
TGTGCCAGCAGCGTAGTGGTAGCGGGAACCTTCGGGGAGCTGTTTTTT
>TRBJ2-7|TRBV19|TRBD2|-|14
CASSVTGTSSEQYF
TGTGCCAGTAGTGTAACCGGGACTAGTAGCGAGCAGTACTTC
>TRBJ1-1|TRBV5-1|-|-|15
CASSLGQGGLSEAFF
TGCGCCAGCAGCTTGGGTCAGGGCGGACTGAGTGAAGCTTTCTTT
>TRBJ2-5|TRBV7-2|TRBD1|-|16
CASSLSGTGGLETQYF
TGTGCCAGCAGCTTGTCCGGGACAGGGGGCTTGGAGACCCAGTACTTC
>TRBJ1-2|TRBV28|-|-|14
CATETTPRNYGYTF
TGTGCCACCGAGACAACCCCACGGAACTATGGCTACACCTTC
>TRBJ2-7|TRBV6-2/TRBV6-3|-|-|14
CASSEDSVRYEQYF
TGTGCCAGTTCGGAAGACAGCGTCCGATACGAGCAGTACTTC
>TRBJ2-7|TRBV5-1|TRBD1|-|17
CASSLGGQRLRSYEQYF
TGCGCCAGCAGCTTAGGGGGACAGCGTCTACGCTCCTACGAGCAGTACTTC
>TRBJ1-2|TRBV6-1|-|-|12
CASTARFYGYTF
TGTGCCAGCACGGCTCGCTTCTATGGCTACACCTTC
>TRBJ1-5|TRBV19|TRBD1|-|13
CASRDREVQPQHF
TGTGCCAGCCGGGACAGGGAGGTTCAGCCCCAGCATTTT
>TRBJ1-4|TRBV15|TRBD1|-|18
CATSREVNAGTGGIKLFF
TGTGCCACCAGCAGAGAGGTGAACGCCGGGACAGGGGGGATTAAACTGTTTTTT
>TRBJ2-6|TRBV12-3/TRBV12-4|TRBD1|-|15
CASSPRTGGANVLTF
TGTGCCAGCAGTCCCCGGACAGGAGGGGCCAACGTCCTGACTTTC
>TRBJ2-5|TRBV6-5|TRBD2|-|13
CASSSAGAETQYF
TGTGCCAGCAGTTCGGCGGGAGCAGAGACCCAGTACTTC
>TRBJ2-7|TRBV28|-|-|14
CASSLVTDRYEQYF
TGTGCCAGCAGTTTAGTAACAGACCGTTACGAGCAGTACTTC
>TRBJ2-1|TRBV7-9|TRBD2|-|15
CASSLWPSGGNEQFF
TGTGCCAGCAGCTTATGGCCTAGCGGGGGTAATGAGCAGTTCTTC
>TRBJ2-7|TRBV7-2|-|-|14
CASSSVGGTYEQYF
TGTGCCAGCAGCTCGGTCGGAGGGACCTACGAGCAGTACTTC
>TRBJ2-5|TRBV20-1|-|-|15
CSASPLSGALETQYF
TGCAGTGCTAGTCCGTTGTCGGGAGCGCTAGAGACCCAGTACTTC
>TRBJ2-7|TRBV27|-|-|16
CASSLTRGKSSYEQYF
TGTGCCAGCAGTTTGACTCGGGGGAAAAGCTCCTACGAGCAGTACTTC
>TRBJ2-3|TRBV7-2|-|-|15
CASSFQTSSTDTQYF
TGTGCCAGCAGCTTTCAGACAAGCAGCACAGATACGCAGTATTTT
>TRBJ2-7|TRBV7-2|TRBD2|-|17
CASSLATRGLAGGEQYF
TGTGCCAGCAGCTTAGCGACGAGGGGACTAGCGGGCGGCGAGCAGTACTTC
>TRBJ1-2|TRBV18|-|-|15
CASSTGSTDNYGYTF
TGTGCCAGCTCTACTGGGTCGACAGACAACTATGGCTACACCTTC
>TRBJ2-7|TRBV2|TRBD1|-|14
CASRPGTGADEQYF
TGTGCCAGCAGACCCGGGACAGGGGCTGATGAGCAGTACTTC
>TRBJ2-1|TRBV27|TRBD2|-|16
CASSFGAGVFYNEQFF
TGTGCCAGCAGTTTTGGAGCGGGAGTCTTCTACAATGAGCAGTTCTTC
>TRBJ2-1|TRBV6-6|-|-|15
CASSYSTSVYNEQFF
TGTGCCAGCAGTTACTCGACCAGCGTTTACAATGAGCAGTTCTTC
>TRBJ2-7|TRBV9|-|once|14
CASSVASSPLRQYF
TGTGCCAGCAGCGTAGCGTCCTCTCCGCTTCGGCAGTACTTC
>TRBJ1-4|TRBV7-2|-|-|14
CASSFGRVSEKLFF
TGTGCCAGCAGCTTCGGCAGGGTCTCCGAAAAACTGTTTTTT
>TRBJ2-4|TRBV7-2|-|-|12
CASSPYGDIQYF
TGTGCCAGCTCGCCCTACGGGGACATTCAGTACTTC
>TRBJ2-7|TRBV20-1|-|-|11
CSARGTYEQYF
TGCAGTGCTAGAGGCACCTACGAGCAGTACTTC
>TRBJ1-1|TRBV5-1|TRBD1|-|15
CASSQRTGGNTEAFF
TGCGCCAGCAGCCAACGGACAGGGGGGAACACTGAAGCTTTCTTT
>TRBJ2-3|TRBV30|-|-|16
CAWTGLGRGAADTQYF
TGTGCCTGGACTGGTCTGGGCAGAGGGGCTGCAGATACGCAGTATTTT
>TRBJ2-5|TRBV20-1|TRBD2|-|14
CSAGRAGVRETQYF
TGCAGTGCCGGGCGAGCGGGAGTCCGGGAGACCCAGTACTTC
>TRBJ2-5|TRBV15|TRBD2|once|16
CATSTRLAGRQETQYF
TGTGCCACCAGCACTCGACTAGCGGGGAGGCAAGAGACCCAGTACTTC
>TRBJ2-5|TRBV6-6|TRBD2|-|15
CASSRTSGRVETQYF
TGTGCCAGCAGCCGGACTAGCGGGAGAGTAGAGACCCAGTACTTC
>TRBJ2-1|TRBV3-1|-|-|14
CASSQWDSHNEQFF
TGTGCCAGCAGCCAGTGGGACTCCCACAATGAGCAGTTCTTC
>TRBJ1-2|TRBV5-4|-|-|15
CASSLARAANYGYTF
TGTGCCAGCAGCTTGGCTCGGGCAGCGAACTATGGCTACACCTTC
>TRBJ1-5|TRBV6-5|-|-|17
CASSYSIQGLLLGPQHF
TGTGCCAGCAGTTACTCGATCCAGGGCCTGCTCCTAGGGCCCCAGCATTTT
>TRBJ2-2|TRBV7-9|-|-|14
CASSLLPESGELFF
TGTGCCAGCAGCTTACTCCCAGAGAGCGGGGAGCTGTTTTTT